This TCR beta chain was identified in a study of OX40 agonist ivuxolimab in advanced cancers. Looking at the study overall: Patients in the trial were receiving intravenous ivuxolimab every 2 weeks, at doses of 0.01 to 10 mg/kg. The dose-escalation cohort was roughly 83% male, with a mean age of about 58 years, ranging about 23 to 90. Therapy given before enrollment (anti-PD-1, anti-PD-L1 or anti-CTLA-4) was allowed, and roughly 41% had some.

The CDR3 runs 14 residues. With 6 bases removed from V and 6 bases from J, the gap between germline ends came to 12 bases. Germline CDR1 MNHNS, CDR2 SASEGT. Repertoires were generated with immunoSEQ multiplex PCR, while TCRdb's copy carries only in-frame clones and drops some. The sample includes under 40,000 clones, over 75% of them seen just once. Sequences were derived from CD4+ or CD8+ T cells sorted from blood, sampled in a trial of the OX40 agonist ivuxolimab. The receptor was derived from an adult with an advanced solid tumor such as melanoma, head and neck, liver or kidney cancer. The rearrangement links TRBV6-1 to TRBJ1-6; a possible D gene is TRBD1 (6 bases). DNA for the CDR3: TGTGCCAGCAGGACCGGAGGGGGTAATTCACCCCTCCACTTT. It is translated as CASRTGGGNSPLHF.